Listed below are T cell receptor beta chains from one sample, sequenced in a study of blood T cells in healthy people across ages. One entry per CDR3 protein, called by TCRdb with MiXCR from the 5' RACE reads. The sample consists of over 700,000 distinct CDR3 sequences, 20% to 30% of them appearing once. Separately, the same data were catalogued under a study of T cells of mothers and their children.

Source material: blood. Source of these receptors: a boy aged 10-17 years in good health. Each CDR3 is given without its conserved first and last residue. The size of a clone is reported for some rows only, either as once, few or many, or as a class for expanded clones.

clone size	V gene	CDR3 protein
NA	TRBV4-1	ASSQDLHRGYETQY
NA	TRBV5-1	ASTTGMISYNEQF
many	TRBV29-1	SVDWVSANTEAF
NA	TRBV29-1	SARDSGQLNYT
NA	TRBV29-1	SVSRDTTSDTEAF
many	TRBV29-1	SGNRGGTGELF
NA	TRBV2	ASAENYGYT
NA	TRBV6-5	ASSYSRGQGGVNYGYT
NA	TRBV29-1	SVGGERGTETF
NA	TRBV4-3	ASSQDQTAYYEQY
NA	TRBV6-6	ASSPMGLPSTDTQY